Included here is one T cell receptor beta chain sequence, with context. Its antigen is not identified. This entry belongs to a study of shared clonotypes between healthy human individuals. Study summary: Donors, aged 18 to 49, were a couple of women and three men.

Germline V lookup: CDR1 LGHNA, CDR2 YSLEER. This CDR3 region has 14 residues. Trimming took off 4 bases at V and 2 bases at J, with 12 bases between the two ends. The donors, healthy adults who were HIV-negative, had experienced no recent acute infections or vaccinations. Study-wide findings and caveats: Large depth notwithstanding, sorted-subset sequencing proved incomplete by rarefaction.

Clones were sequenced by immunoSEQ multiplex PCR, and TCRdb holds only the in-frame ones, with some missing. Altogether approximately 2,300,000 clones are present, around 90% being singletons, with the ten largest covering 0.37%. This clonotype originated in a man aged 18 to 35 in good health. Some clones in this sample may be carry-over from other donors' samples. The genes are TRBV4-3 and TRBJ2-7, with D perhaps TRBD1 (5 bases). The sequenced sample was naive CD4+ T cells from PBMCs. Noted subset: CD45RA+ positively selected. CDR3 coding DNA: TGCGCCAGCAGCCCCTCGCAGGGCCCCTACGAGCAGTACTTC. Translated, it gives CASSPSQGPYEQYF.